A selection of T cell receptor beta chains follows, all from one sample in a study of blood T cell repertoires in COVID-19. Data came from immunoSEQ multiplex PCR; TCRdb stores just in-frame clones and leaves some out. The sample gives under 350,000 clones, nearly 90% of which show up once; around 1.9% is in the top ten. Sequenced input: PBMCs or T cells enriched from blood (not recorded which). Receptor source: a woman in her sixties who had recovered from COVID-19. Both conserved end residues are part of each CDR3. The D gene is left open where the match is weak. The listing skips clone size in some rows; elsewhere it reads once, few, many or a size class.

size: NA; D: TRBD1; J: TRBJ2-7; V: TRBV4-2; CDR3: CASSQSLGQGVSGEQYF; DNA: TGTGCCAGCAGCCAATCGTTGGGACAGGGGGTCTCGGGGGAGCAGTACTTC
size: NA; D: NA; J: TRBJ1-2; V: TRBV18; CDR3: CASSPPPANYGYTF; DNA: TGTGCCAGCTCACCCCCCCCCGCTAACTATGGCTACACCTTC
size: NA; D: NA; J: TRBJ2-7; V: TRBV3-1/TRBV3-2; CDR3: CASSQVGRGIYEQYF; DNA: TGTGCCAGCAGCCAAGTGGGCAGGGGAATCTACGAGCAGTACTTC
size: few; D: TRBD1; J: TRBJ1-1; V: TRBV13; CDR3: CASSQIGTGGDTEAFF; DNA: TGTGCCAGCAGCCAAATCGGGACAGGCGGGGACACTGAAGCTTTCTTT
size: NA; D: NA; J: TRBJ1-1; V: TRBV10-3; CDR3: CAISPTGGGEAFF; DNA: TGTGCCATCAGTCCTACTGGAGGAGGGGAAGCTTTCTTT
size: few; D: TRBD2; J: TRBJ2-3; V: TRBV30; CDR3: CAWQRGFTDTQYF; DNA: TGTGCCTGGCAGCGGGGATTCACAGATACGCAGTATTTT
size: NA; D: NA; J: TRBJ1-1; V: TRBV5-5; CDR3: CASSSRLWAMNTEAFF; DNA: TGTGCCAGCAGCTCCCGTTTGTGGGCCATGAACACTGAAGCTTTCTTT
size: NA; D: NA; J: TRBJ2-7; V: TRBV5-4; CDR3: CASSLDRARSYEQYF; DNA: TGTGCCAGCAGCTTGGACAGGGCTCGATCCTACGAGCAGTACTTC
size: NA; D: TRBD1; J: TRBJ2-7; V: TRBV4-1; CDR3: CASSQPSGTGPTYEQYF; DNA: TGCGCCAGCAGCCAGCCCTCCGGGACAGGTCCCACCTACGAGCAGTACTTC
size: NA; D: NA; J: TRBJ1-1; V: TRBV5-1; CDR3: CASSLWGDEAFF; DNA: TGCGCCAGCAGCTTGTGGGGGGACGAAGCTTTCTTT
size: NA; D: NA; J: TRBJ1-2; V: TRBV5-1; CDR3: CASSYQNYGYTF; DNA: TGCGCCAGCAGCTACCAGAACTATGGCTACACCTTC
size: NA; D: NA; J: TRBJ1-2; V: TRBV7-2; CDR3: CASSLVVGHYGYTF; DNA: TGTGCCAGCAGCTTAGTAGTGGGCCACTATGGCTACACCTTC
size: NA; D: NA; J: TRBJ1-5; V: TRBV14; CDR3: CASSLNQPGQPQHF; DNA: TGTGCCAGCAGCCTGAATCAACCCGGTCAGCCCCAGCATTTT
size: NA; D: NA; J: TRBJ2-1; V: TRBV29-1; CDR3: CSSRAGRYNEQFF; DNA: TGCAGTTCTCGAGCAGGTCGATACAATGAGCAGTTCTTC
size: NA; D: NA; J: TRBJ2-1; V: TRBV3-1/TRBV3-2; CDR3: CASSQSLALNEQFF; DNA: TGTGCCAGCAGCCAAAGTCTAGCCTTAAATGAGCAGTTCTTC
size: NA; D: NA; J: TRBJ1-6; V: TRBV7-9; CDR3: CASSLLGAPNSPLHF; DNA: TGTGCCAGCAGCTTACTGGGGGCCCCGAATTCACCCCTCCACTTT
size: NA; D: TRBD1; J: TRBJ1-2; V: TRBV27; CDR3: CASSSGQGESYGYTF; DNA: TGTGCCAGCAGTTCCGGACAGGGTGAATCCTATGGCTACACCTTC
size: once; D: NA; J: TRBJ2-2; V: TRBV7-8; CDR3: CASRPGGTGELFF; DNA: TGTGCCAGCAGGCCTGGAGGGACCGGGGAGCTGTTTTTT
size: NA; D: NA; J: TRBJ1-5; V: TRBV27; CDR3: CASSLSGAVQPQHF; DNA: TGTGCCAGCAGTTTGTCAGGGGCCGTTCAGCCCCAGCATTTT
size: NA; D: NA; J: TRBJ2-3; V: TRBV25-1; CDR3: CASSVGEYDTQYF; DNA: TGTGCCAGCAGTGTTGGAGAGTATGATACGCAGTATTTT
size: NA; D: NA; J: TRBJ1-5; V: TRBV2; CDR3: CASMRVQNQPQHF; DNA: TGTGCCAGCATGAGGGTCCAAAATCAGCCCCAGCATTTT
size: NA; D: TRBD2; J: TRBJ2-5; V: TRBV5-1; CDR3: CASSLLYQRGPGETQYF; DNA: TGCGCCAGCAGCTTGTTATATCAGCGGGGCCCCGGGGAGACCCAGTACTTC
size: NA; D: TRBD2; J: TRBJ2-3; V: TRBV19; CDR3: CASRLAGGLDTQYF; DNA: TGTGCCAGTAGGCTGGCGGGGGGCCTGGATACGCAGTATTTT
size: NA; D: NA; J: TRBJ2-2; V: TRBV5-1; CDR3: CASSILSGIGNTGELFF; DNA: TGCGCCAGCAGCATCCTCTCCGGGATAGGGAACACCGGGGAGCTGTTTTTT
size: NA; D: NA; J: TRBJ2-2; V: TRBV27; CDR3: CASSLQGGELFF; DNA: TGTGCCAGCAGTTTACAGGGCGGGGAGCTGTTTTTT
size: few; D: TRBD1; J: TRBJ1-6; V: TRBV6-1; CDR3: CASSELTGQHSPLHF; DNA: TGTGCCAGCAGTGAATTGACAGGGCAACATTCACCCCTCCACTTT
size: NA; D: NA; J: TRBJ2-6; V: TRBV18; CDR3: CASSSTAQAGANVLTF; DNA: TGTGCCAGCTCATCTACCGCTCAGGCTGGGGCCAACGTCCTGACTTTC
size: NA; D: TRBD2; J: TRBJ2-7; V: TRBV3-1/TRBV3-2; CDR3: CASSSLAGGRVEQYF; DNA: TGTGCCAGCAGCTCCCTAGCGGGAGGGCGCGTTGAGCAGTACTTC
size: NA; D: NA; J: TRBJ2-3; V: TRBV5-1; CDR3: CASSLMEDTQYF; DNA: TGCGCCAGCAGCTTAATGGAGGATACGCAGTATTTT
size: NA; D: NA; J: TRBJ2-7; V: TRBV28; CDR3: CASSLYPIDGYEQYF; DNA: TGTGCCAGCAGTTTATACCCTATTGACGGGTACGAGCAGTACTTC
size: NA; D: NA; J: TRBJ2-1; V: TRBV5-3; CDR3: CARSLASQGRNCGYNEQFF; DNA: TGTGCCAGAAGCTTGGCGTCCCAGGGCCGCAACTGTGGCTACAATGAGCAGTTCTTC
size: few; D: NA; J: TRBJ2-5; V: TRBV28; CDR3: CASSSQQTETQYF; DNA: TGTGCCAGCAGTTCACAACAGACCGAGACCCAGTACTTC
size: NA; D: TRBD2; J: TRBJ2-5; V: TRBV5-6; CDR3: CASRGGNQETQYF; DNA: TGTGCCAGCCGGGGGGGCAACCAAGAGACCCAGTACTTC
size: NA; D: TRBD1; J: TRBJ2-5; V: TRBV2; CDR3: CASDRVAGETQYF; DNA: TGTGCCAGCGACAGGGTTGCTGGGGAGACCCAGTACTTC
size: once; D: NA; J: TRBJ1-2; V: TRBV16; CDR3: CASSHPPEVGGYTF; DNA: TGTGCCAGCAGCCATCCCCCGGAGGTCGGGGGCTACACCTTC
size: NA; D: NA; J: TRBJ2-3; V: TRBV9; CDR3: CASSVILTDTQYF; DNA: TGTGCCAGCAGCGTAATTCTCACAGATACGCAGTATTTT
size: once; D: NA; J: TRBJ2-7; V: TRBV28; CDR3: CASSPGTLSYEQYF; DNA: TGTGCCAGCAGTCCAGGAACCCTCTCCTACGAGCAGTACTTC
size: NA; D: TRBD2; J: TRBJ2-2; V: TRBV5-5; CDR3: CASSPFGGADGELFF; DNA: TGTGCCAGTAGCCCTTTCGGGGGGGCCGACGGGGAGCTGTTTTTT
size: NA; D: TRBD2; J: TRBJ2-1; V: TRBV3-1/TRBV3-2; CDR3: CASSPPPASGRAGSSNEQFF; DNA: TGTGCCAGCAGCCCGCCCCCGGCTAGCGGGAGGGCCGGTTCATCCAATGAGCAGTTCTTC
size: NA; D: NA; J: TRBJ2-3; V: TRBV7-2; CDR3: CASSLDSLSTDTQYF; DNA: TGTGCCAGCAGCTTAGACTCACTCAGCACAGATACGCAGTATTTT
size: few; D: NA; J: TRBJ2-7; V: TRBV3-1/TRBV3-2; CDR3: CASSQTWRGTNEQYF; DNA: TGTGCCAGCAGCCAAACTTGGCGGGGCACGAACGAGCAGTACTTC
size: NA; D: TRBD1; J: TRBJ1-4; V: TRBV2; CDR3: CASSEAREGAGEKLFF; DNA: TGTGCCAGCAGTGAAGCGCGTGAGGGGGCAGGAGAAAAACTGTTTTTT
size: NA; D: TRBD1; J: TRBJ1-2; V: TRBV11-3; CDR3: CASSQRGQGNYGYTF; DNA: TGTGCCAGCAGCCAACGGGGACAGGGGAACTATGGCTACACCTTC
size: NA; D: NA; J: TRBJ1-2; V: TRBV19; CDR3: CASSIFTLEGYTF; DNA: TGTGCCAGTAGTATTTTTACTCTGGAGGGCTACACCTTC
size: NA; D: NA; J: TRBJ1-1; V: TRBV6-5; CDR3: CASSFPGQPEAFF; DNA: TGTGCCAGCAGTTTCCCGGGACAACCTGAAGCTTTCTTT
size: NA; D: TRBD2; J: TRBJ2-2; V: TRBV6-5; CDR3: CASMRGLDPGELFF; DNA: TGTGCCAGCATGAGGGGACTAGACCCCGGGGAGCTGTTTTTT
size: NA; D: NA; J: TRBJ2-3; V: TRBV5-1; CDR3: CASSSLAGGTDTQYF; DNA: TGCGCCAGCAGCTCGTTGGCAGGGGGCACAGATACGCAGTATTTT
size: NA; D: NA; J: TRBJ2-6; V: TRBV28; CDR3: CASSLLQFSTGANVLTF; DNA: TGTGCCAGCAGTTTATTACAGTTTTCTACTGGGGCCAACGTCCTGACTTTC